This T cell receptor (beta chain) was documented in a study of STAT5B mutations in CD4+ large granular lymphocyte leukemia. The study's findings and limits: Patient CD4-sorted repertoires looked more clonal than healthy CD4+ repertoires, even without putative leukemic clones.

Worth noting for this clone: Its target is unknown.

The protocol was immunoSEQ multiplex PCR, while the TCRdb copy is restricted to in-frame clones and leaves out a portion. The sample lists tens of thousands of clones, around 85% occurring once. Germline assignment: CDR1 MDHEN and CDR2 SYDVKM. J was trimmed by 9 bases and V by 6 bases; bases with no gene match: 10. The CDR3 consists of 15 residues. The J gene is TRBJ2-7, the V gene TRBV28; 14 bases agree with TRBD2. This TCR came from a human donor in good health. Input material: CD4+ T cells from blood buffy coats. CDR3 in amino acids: CASSPGTSGSSGQYF. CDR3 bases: TGTGCCAGCAGCCCCGGGACTAGCGGGAGCAGCGGGCAGTACTTC.